The rows below give T cell receptor beta chains drawn from one sample of a study of regulatory T cells in long-lasting Graves disease. TCRdb re-derived calls from the multiplex PCR reads in MiXCR, one entry per CDR3 protein. The repertoire includes 550,000 to 600,000 distinct CDR3 sequences, about 16% of them detected once, and around 11% sits in the top ten. These data also featured in a second study, about T cells in Graves' hyperthyroidism and ophthalmopathy.

The sample was peripheral blood mononuclear cells (PBMCs), taken at new diagnosis, from a patient treated with antithyroid drugs. These receptors originate from a man between 18 and 29 years old with Graves disease. The CDR3 runs from the conserved cysteine through the conserved F or W. The order of the fields is V gene, D gene, clone size, CDR3 length, J gene, CDR3 protein, CDR3 DNA. D genes are given only for firm matches. Not every row has a clone size; where given, it reads once, few, many or a size class.

v_call: TRBV7-6; d_call: TRBD2; clone_size: few; cdr3_length: 16; j_call: TRBJ2-1; cdr3_aa: CASSLSGLAGPNEQFF; cdr3_nt: TGTGCCAGCAGCTTAAGTGGACTAGCGGGACCCAATGAGCAGTTCTTC
v_call: TRBV27; d_call: TRBD2; clone_size: many; cdr3_length: 16; j_call: TRBJ2-3; cdr3_aa: CASSPVAGALSDTQYF; cdr3_nt: TGTGCCAGCAGCCCAGTCGCGGGAGCTTTGTCAGATACGCAGTATTTT
v_call: TRBV30; d_call: TRBD2; clone_size: once; cdr3_length: 18; j_call: TRBJ2-5; cdr3_aa: CAWRGGGWRESTYNEQYF; cdr3_nt: TGTGCCTGGAGGGGGGGAGGGTGGCGGGAGAGTACCTACAATGAGCAGTACTTC
v_call: TRBV28; d_call: -; clone_size: many; cdr3_length: 13; j_call: TRBJ2-5; cdr3_aa: CASVPQGEETQYF; cdr3_nt: TGTGCCAGCGTACCTCAGGGAGAAGAGACCCAGTACTTC
v_call: TRBV27; d_call: -; clone_size: few; cdr3_length: 13; j_call: TRBJ1-5; cdr3_aa: CASSPDPDQPQHF; cdr3_nt: TGTGCCAGCAGTCCTGATCCTGATCAGCCCCAGCATTTT
v_call: TRBV10-2; d_call: -; clone_size: few; cdr3_length: 14; j_call: TRBJ2-5; cdr3_aa: CASSPTFRQETQYF; cdr3_nt: TGCGCCAGCAGTCCTACGTTCCGCCAAGAGACCCAGTACTTC
v_call: TRBV27; d_call: TRBD1; clone_size: few; cdr3_length: 17; j_call: TRBJ2-7; cdr3_aa: CASSFSTRQGILFEQYF; cdr3_nt: TGTGCCAGCAGTTTCTCTACCCGACAGGGTATCCTGTTTGAGCAGTACTTC
v_call: TRBV30; d_call: TRBD2; clone_size: many; cdr3_length: 14; j_call: TRBJ2-1; cdr3_aa: CAGGEAGVFGEQFF; cdr3_nt: TGTGCCGGGGGTGAGGCGGGAGTCTTTGGTGAGCAGTTCTTC
v_call: TRBV30; d_call: -; clone_size: few; cdr3_length: 14; j_call: TRBJ1-1; cdr3_aa: CAWSVALALTEAFF; cdr3_nt: TGTGCCTGGAGTGTAGCCTTGGCCCTCACTGAAGCTTTCTTT
v_call: TRBV25-1; d_call: TRBD1; clone_size: many; cdr3_length: 16; j_call: TRBJ1-5; cdr3_aa: CASSEYGTGINQPQHF; cdr3_nt: TGTGCCAGCAGTGAATACGGGACAGGGATCAATCAGCCCCAGCATTTT
v_call: TRBV5-4; d_call: -; clone_size: -; cdr3_length: 15; j_call: TRBJ1-5; cdr3_aa: CASSLGFAGNQPQHF; cdr3_nt: TGTGCCAGCAGCTTGGGTTTTGCGGGCAATCAGCCCCAGCATTTT
v_call: TRBV27; d_call: TRBD1; clone_size: many; cdr3_length: 15; j_call: TRBJ1-2; cdr3_aa: CASSFSAQGAQGYTF; cdr3_nt: TGTGCCAGCAGTTTTTCCGCCCAGGGGGCGCAGGGCTACACCTTC
v_call: TRBV7-8; d_call: TRBD1; clone_size: few; cdr3_length: 19; j_call: TRBJ1-4; cdr3_aa: CASSLALGQGGGTNEKLFF; cdr3_nt: TGTGCCAGCAGCTTAGCGCTCGGACAGGGAGGAGGCACTAATGAAAAACTGTTTTTT
v_call: TRBV2; d_call: -; clone_size: -; cdr3_length: 12; j_call: TRBJ2-5; cdr3_aa: CASSDNKETQYF; cdr3_nt: TGTGCCAGCAGTGACAACAAAGAGACCCAGTACTTC
v_call: TRBV20-1; d_call: TRBD1; clone_size: -; cdr3_length: 14; j_call: TRBJ2-7; cdr3_aa: CSAAGTGLDYEQYF; cdr3_nt: TGCAGTGCTGCGGGGACAGGGCTCGACTACGAGCAGTACTTC
v_call: TRBV12-3/TRBV12-4; d_call: -; clone_size: many; cdr3_length: 12; j_call: TRBJ1-2; cdr3_aa: CATRLGPYGYTF; cdr3_nt: TGTGCCACTCGCCTGGGGCCCTATGGCTACACCTTC